This T cell receptor (beta chain) was recovered during a study of T cells in Graves' hyperthyroidism and ophthalmopathy. Whole-study results and caveats: Through a model of 13 V-J features, ophthalmopathy was separated from stable hyperthyroidism.

Those with hyperthyroidism were 18 to 65 years old, newly diagnosed, and ill for under 2 months. Diagnoses were made from clinical symptoms, serum measures (thyroxine and TRAb), thyroid ultrasound and orbital computed tomography. The CDR3 consists of 14 residues. V gave up 7 bases and J gave up 5 bases, with 16 bases separating them. Authors of the study amplified TCR beta CDR3 regions from RNA transcripts. HTBI primers were used for first-round RT-PCR of the TCR CDR3. TCRdb reanalysed the multiplex PCR reads using MiXCR and keeps one entry per CDR3 protein. The sample gives under 450,000 distinct CDR3 sequences, approximately 13% of which show up once; more than 20% is in the top ten. Note on this clonotype: Antigen: not known.

This chain joins TRBV12-3 or TRBV12-4 and TRBJ2-3; D may correspond to TRBD1 or TRBD2 (7 bases each). Sequenced sample: blood. This receptor was obtained from a man between 25 and 39 years old with Graves' hyperthyroidism that later progressed to Graves' ophthalmopathy. CDR3 residues: CASTGGGGRDTQYF. In DNA form, the CDR3 reads TGTGCCAGCACAGGAGGGGGCGGGAGAGATACGCAGTATTTT.